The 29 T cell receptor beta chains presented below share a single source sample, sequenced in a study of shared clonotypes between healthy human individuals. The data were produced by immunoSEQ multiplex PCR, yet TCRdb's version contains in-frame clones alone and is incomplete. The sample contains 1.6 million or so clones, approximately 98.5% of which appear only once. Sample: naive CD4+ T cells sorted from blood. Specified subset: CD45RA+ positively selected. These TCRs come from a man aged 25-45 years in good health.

The CDR3 spells CASGSPLTSGRIPSYNEQFF. The CDR3 DNA sequence: TGTGCTAGTGGTTCGCCCCTAACTAGCGGGAGGATACCCTCGTACAATGAGCAGTTCTTC. The chain has TRBV12-5 and TRBJ2-1; TRBD2 aligns across 12 bases. Germline lookup yields CDR1 LGHNT and CDR2 FRNRAP. The CDR3 runs to 20 residues. V lost 4 bases, J lost 4 bases, and 17 bases stayed unmatched.

DNA for the CDR3: TGCGCCAGCAGCCCGGACGGGAGCTATGGCTACACCTTC. Protein: CASSPDGSYGYTF. This sequence joins TRBV4-3 and TRBJ1-2; D is unresolved. The V and J ends lost 4 bases and 4 bases respectively, with 10 bases between them. The length of the CDR3 is 13 residues. Germline values: CDR1 LGHNA, CDR2 YSLEER.

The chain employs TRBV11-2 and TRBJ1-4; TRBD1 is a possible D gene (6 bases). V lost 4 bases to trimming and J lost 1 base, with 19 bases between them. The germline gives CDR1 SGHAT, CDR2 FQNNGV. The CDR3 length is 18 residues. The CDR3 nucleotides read TGTGCCAGCAGCTGGGGGGCGATCGGGGTATTAACTAATGAAAAACTGTTTTTT. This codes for CASSWGAIGVLTNEKLFF.

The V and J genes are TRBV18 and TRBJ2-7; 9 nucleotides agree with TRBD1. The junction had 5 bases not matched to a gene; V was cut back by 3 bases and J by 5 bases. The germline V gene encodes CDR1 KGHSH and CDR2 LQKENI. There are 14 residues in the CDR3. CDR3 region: CASSPGQGWDEQYF. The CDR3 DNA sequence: TGTGCCAGCTCACCGGGACAGGGCTGGGACGAGCAGTACTTC.

DNA for the CDR3: TGTGCCAGTAGTTTCTCTGGACAGCCTCGCACAGATACGCAGTATTTT. It is translated as CASSFSGQPRTDTQYF. The J gene is TRBJ2-3, the V gene TRBV19, with D tentatively TRBD1 (6 bases). Per the germline V gene, CDR1 is LNHDA and CDR2 is SQIVND (reference sequence). The V and J ends lost 5 bases and 1 base respectively, with 16 bases between them. There are 16 residues in the CDR3.

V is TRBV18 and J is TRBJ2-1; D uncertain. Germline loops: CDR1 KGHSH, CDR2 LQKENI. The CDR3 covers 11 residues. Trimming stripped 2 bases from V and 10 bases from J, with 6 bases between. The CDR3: CASSPKLEQFF. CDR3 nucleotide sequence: TGTGCCAGCTCACCAAAGTTGGAGCAGTTCTTC.

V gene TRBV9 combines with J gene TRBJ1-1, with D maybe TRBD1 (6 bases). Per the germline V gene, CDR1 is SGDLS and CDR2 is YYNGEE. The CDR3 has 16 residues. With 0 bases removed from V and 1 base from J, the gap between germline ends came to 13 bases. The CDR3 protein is CASSVAYGQTNTEAFF. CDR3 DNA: TGTGCCAGCAGCGTAGCGTACGGACAGACGAACACTGAAGCTTTCTTT.

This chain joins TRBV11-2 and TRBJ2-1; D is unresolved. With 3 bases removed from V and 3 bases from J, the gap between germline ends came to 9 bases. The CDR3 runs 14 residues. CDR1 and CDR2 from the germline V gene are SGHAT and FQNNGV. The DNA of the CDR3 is TGTGCCAGCAGCTTTCCCCCAGGCTACAATGAGCAGTTCTTC. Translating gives CASSFPPGYNEQFF. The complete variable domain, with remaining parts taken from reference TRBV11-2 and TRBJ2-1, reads EAGVAQSPRYKIIEKRQSVAFWCNPISGHATLYWYQQILGQGPKLLIQFQNNGVVDDSQLPKDRFSAERLKGVDSTLKIQPAKLEDSAVYLCASSFPPGYNEQFFGPGTRLTVL.

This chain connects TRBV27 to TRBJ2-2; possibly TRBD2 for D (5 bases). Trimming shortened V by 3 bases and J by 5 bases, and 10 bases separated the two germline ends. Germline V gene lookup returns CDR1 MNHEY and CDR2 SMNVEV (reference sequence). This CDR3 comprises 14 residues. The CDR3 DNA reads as TGTGCCAGCAGTTTCTTCGGGGAGACCGGGGAGCTGTTTTTT. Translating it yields CASSFFGETGELFF.

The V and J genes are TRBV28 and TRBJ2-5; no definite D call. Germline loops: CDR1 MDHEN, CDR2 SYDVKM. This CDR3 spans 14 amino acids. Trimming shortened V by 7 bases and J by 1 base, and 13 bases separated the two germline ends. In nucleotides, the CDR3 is TGTGCCAGCAACAAACAACTTCTCCAAGAGACCCAGTACTTC. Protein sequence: CASNKQLLQETQYF.

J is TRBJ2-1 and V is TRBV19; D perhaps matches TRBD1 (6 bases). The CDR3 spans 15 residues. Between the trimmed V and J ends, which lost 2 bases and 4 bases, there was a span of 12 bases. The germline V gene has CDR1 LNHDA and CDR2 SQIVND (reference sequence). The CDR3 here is CASSISPGVYNEQFF. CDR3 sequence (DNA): TGTGCCAGTAGTATATCGCCAGGGGTATACAATGAGCAGTTCTTC.

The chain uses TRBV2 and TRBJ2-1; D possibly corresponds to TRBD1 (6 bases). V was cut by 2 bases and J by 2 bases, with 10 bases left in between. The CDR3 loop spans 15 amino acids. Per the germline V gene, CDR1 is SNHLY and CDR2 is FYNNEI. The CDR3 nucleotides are TGTGCCAGCAGTGAACAGGGGTCCGCCTACAATGAGCAGTTCTTC. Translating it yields CASSEQGSAYNEQFF.

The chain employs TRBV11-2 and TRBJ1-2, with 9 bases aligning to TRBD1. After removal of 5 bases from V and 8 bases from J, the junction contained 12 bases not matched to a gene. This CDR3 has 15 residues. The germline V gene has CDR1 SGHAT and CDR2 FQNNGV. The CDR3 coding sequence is TGTGCCAGCAGCCCACTAACAGGGGGCTTCGGAGGCTACACCTTC. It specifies CASSPLTGGFGGYTF.

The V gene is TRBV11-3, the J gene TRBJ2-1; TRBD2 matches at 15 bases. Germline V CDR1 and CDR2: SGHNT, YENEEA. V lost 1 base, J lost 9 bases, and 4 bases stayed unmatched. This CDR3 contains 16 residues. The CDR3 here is CASSLGGLAGGSEQFF. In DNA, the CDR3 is TGTGCCAGCAGCTTAGGGGGACTAGCGGGAGGTAGTGAGCAGTTCTTC.

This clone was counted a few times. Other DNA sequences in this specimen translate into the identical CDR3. Here the CDR3 reads CASSRGQQETQYF. CDR3 nucleotide sequence: TGTGCCAGCAGCCGGGGACAGCAAGAGACCCAGTACTTC. The gene calls are TRBV5-4 and TRBJ2-5, with 7 nucleotides matching TRBD1. The V gene end was trimmed by 4 bases and the J gene end by 2 bases; junction bases not matched to a gene: 2. The germline V gene encodes CDR1 SGHNT and CDR2 YYREEE (reference sequence). The CDR3 is made up of 13 amino acids.

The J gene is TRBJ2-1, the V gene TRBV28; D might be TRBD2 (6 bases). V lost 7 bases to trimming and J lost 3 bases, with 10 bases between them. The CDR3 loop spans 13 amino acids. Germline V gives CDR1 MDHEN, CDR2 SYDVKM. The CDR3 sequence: CASKEGFYNEQFF. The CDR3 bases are TGTGCCAGCAAGGAGGGATTCTACAATGAGCAGTTCTTC.

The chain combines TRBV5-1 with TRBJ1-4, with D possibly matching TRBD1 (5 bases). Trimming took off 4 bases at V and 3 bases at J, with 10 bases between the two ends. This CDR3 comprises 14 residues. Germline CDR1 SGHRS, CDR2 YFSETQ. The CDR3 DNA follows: TGCGCCAGCAGCGTGACAGCGGCTAATGAAAAACTGTTTTTT. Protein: CASSVTAANEKLFF.

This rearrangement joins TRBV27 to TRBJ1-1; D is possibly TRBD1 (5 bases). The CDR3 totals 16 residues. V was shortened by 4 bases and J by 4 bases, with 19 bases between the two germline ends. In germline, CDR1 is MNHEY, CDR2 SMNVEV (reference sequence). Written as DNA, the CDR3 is TGTGCCAGCAGTTCTCCTTGGCGGGGCGGGGGCACTGAAGCTTTCTTT. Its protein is CASSSPWRGGGTEAFF.

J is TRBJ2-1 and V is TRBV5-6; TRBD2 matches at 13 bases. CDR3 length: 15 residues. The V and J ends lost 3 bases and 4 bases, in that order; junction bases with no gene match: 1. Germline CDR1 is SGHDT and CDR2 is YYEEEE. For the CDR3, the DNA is TGTGCCAGCAGCTCGGGACTAGCGGGGTACAATGAGCAGTTCTTC. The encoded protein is CASSSGLAGYNEQFF.

The CDR3 sequence is CASSPRTAVATNEKLFF. The CDR3 DNA is TGCGCCAGCAGCCCGAGGACCGCTGTTGCAACTAATGAAAAACTGTTTTTT. The gene calls are TRBV5-1 and TRBJ1-4; D unresolved. CDR1 SGHRS and CDR2 YFSETQ come from the germline V gene. V lost 4 bases and J 0 bases, leaving 16 bases between the germline ends. The CDR3 is 17 amino acids.

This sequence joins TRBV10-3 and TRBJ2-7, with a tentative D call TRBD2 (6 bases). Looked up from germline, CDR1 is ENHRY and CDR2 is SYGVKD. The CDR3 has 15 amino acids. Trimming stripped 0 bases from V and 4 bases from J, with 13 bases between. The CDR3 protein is CAISESRLGPYEQYF. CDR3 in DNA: TGTGCCATCAGTGAGTCTCGACTAGGGCCTTACGAGCAGTACTTC.

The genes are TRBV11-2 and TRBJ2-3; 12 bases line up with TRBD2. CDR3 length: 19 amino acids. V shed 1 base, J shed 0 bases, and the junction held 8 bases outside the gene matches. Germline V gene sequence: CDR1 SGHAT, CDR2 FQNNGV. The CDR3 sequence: CASSLGLAGGPLSTDTQYF. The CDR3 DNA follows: TGTGCCAGCAGCTTAGGTCTAGCGGGAGGGCCCCTAAGCACAGATACGCAGTATTTT.

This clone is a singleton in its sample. CDR3: CASSSLQGNTEAFF. The CDR3 region has the DNA TGTGCCAGCAGCTCATTACAGGGGAACACTGAAGCTTTCTTT. The chain has TRBV5-6 and TRBJ1-1, with D perhaps TRBD1 (6 bases). V shed 3 bases and J shed 1 base, with 10 bases lying between them. In germline, CDR1 is SGHDT, CDR2 YYEEEE. This CDR3 region has 14 residues.

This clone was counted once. CDR3: CASSKAAGGAEAFF. CDR3 DNA: TGTGCCAGCAGCAAAGCGGCCGGAGGTGCTGAAGCTTTCTTT. J is TRBJ1-1 and V is TRBV21-1. TRBV21-1 is marked as a pseudogene. The length of the CDR3 is 14 residues.

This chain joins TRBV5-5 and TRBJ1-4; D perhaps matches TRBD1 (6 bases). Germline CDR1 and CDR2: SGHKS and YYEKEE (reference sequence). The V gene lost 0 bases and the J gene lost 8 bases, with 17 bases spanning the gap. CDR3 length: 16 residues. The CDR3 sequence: CASSLVGQPLIEKLFF. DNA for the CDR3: TGTGCCAGCAGCTTGGTTGGACAGCCCCTAATAGAAAAACTGTTTTTT.

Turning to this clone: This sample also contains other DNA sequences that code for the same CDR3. The CDR3 DNA reads as TGTGCCAGCTCACCAGGCAGGGGCTACGAGCAGTACTTC. Residues: CASSPGRGYEQYF. The chain combines TRBV18 with TRBJ2-7; D may be TRBD1 (6 bases). Per germline, CDR1 KGHSH and CDR2 LQKENI. Trimming removed 2 bases at V and 3 bases at J, with 8 bases between. The CDR3 has 13 amino acids. Supplemented by reference TRBV18 and TRBJ2-7, the full variable domain reads NAGVMQNPRHLVRRRGQEARLRCSPMKGHSHVYWYRQLPEEGLKFMVYLQKENIIDESGMPKERFSAEFPKEGPSILRIQQVVRGDSAAYFCASSPGRGYEQYFGPGTRLTVT.

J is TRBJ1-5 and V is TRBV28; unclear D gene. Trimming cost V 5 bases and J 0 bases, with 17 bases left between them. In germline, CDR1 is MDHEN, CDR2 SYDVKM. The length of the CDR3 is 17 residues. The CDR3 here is CASSPPGSDHSNQPQHF. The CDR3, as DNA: TGTGCCAGCAGTCCCCCCGGGTCAGACCATAGCAATCAGCCCCAGCATTTT. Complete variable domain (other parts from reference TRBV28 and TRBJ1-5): DVKVTQSSRYLVKRTGEKVFLECVQDMDHENMFWYRQDPGLGLRLIYFSYDVKMKEKGDIPEGYSVSREKKERFSLILESASTNQTSMYLCASSPPGSDHSNQPQHFGDGTRLSIL.

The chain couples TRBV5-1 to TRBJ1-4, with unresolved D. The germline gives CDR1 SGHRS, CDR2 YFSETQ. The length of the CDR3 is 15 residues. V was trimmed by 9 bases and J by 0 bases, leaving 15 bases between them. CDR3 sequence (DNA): TGCGCCACCAGGACCTTAGGTGCAACTAATGAAAAACTGTTTTTT. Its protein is CATRTLGATNEKLFF.

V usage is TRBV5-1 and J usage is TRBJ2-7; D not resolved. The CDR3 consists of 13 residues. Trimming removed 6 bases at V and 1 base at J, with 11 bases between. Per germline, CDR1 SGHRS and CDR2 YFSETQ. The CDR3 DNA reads TGCGCCAGCACCCACCCCGGGTCCTACGAGCAGTACTTC. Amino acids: CASTHPGSYEQYF.